The clone carrying this T cell receptor beta chain was seen only a few times. Its antigen is as yet unknown. The record originates from a study of T cell responses to AZD1222 COVID-19 vaccine. Study-level findings and limits: Reportedly, nearly half of unique spike TCRs recognized epitopes outside B.1.351/B.1.1.7 mutations.

Libraries were prepared by immunoSEQ multiplex PCR; TCRdb keeps only in-frame clonotypes and omits some of them. Of 65,000 to 70,000 clones listed, 80% are singletons. V was cut by 1 base and J by 4 bases, with 9 bases left in between. CDR3 length equals 14 residues. Germline loops: CDR1 LNHDA, CDR2 SQIVND (reference sequence). The V call is TRBV19, the J call TRBJ2-3; the D is unclear. This receptor was identified in an adult in good health. The sample was peripheral blood, taken on day 0 of AZD1222 vaccination. The CDR3 sequence is CASSIGAPPDTQYF. The DNA for the CDR3 is TGTGCCAGTAGTATAGGGGCCCCTCCAGATACGCAGTATTTT.